What follows are 25 T cell receptor beta chains derived from one specimen sequenced in a study of metastatic and nonmetastatic thyroid tumors. Patients underwent thyroid surgery, and none had received any treatment before it. From the PCR reads, TCRdb re-called clones with MiXCR. The data show approximately 31,000 clones, more than 25% seen once. Sequenced material: blood. All receptors come from a female donor with papillary thyroid cancer or a benign thyroid nodule (not recorded which). Some clones in this sample may be carry-over from other donors' samples.

This clone was detected a few times. J is TRBJ2-7 and V is TRBV19, with 9 bases identical to TRBD2. V shed 6 bases, J shed 4 bases, and the junction held 10 bases outside the gene matches. CDR1 is LNHDA, CDR2 SQIVND, per germline (reference sequence). The CDR3 is 15 residues long. CDR3 nucleotide sequence: TGTGCCAGTAGGGGGGCAGCGGGAGGATCATACGAGCAGTACTTC. This sequence encodes CASRGAAGGSYEQYF. The variable domain in full, completed from reference TRBV19 and TRBJ2-7, reads DGGITQSPKYLFRKEGQNVTLSCEQNLNHDAMYWYRQDPGQGLRLIYYSQIVNDFQKGDIAEGYSVSREKKESFPLTVTSAQKNPTAFYLCASRGAAGGSYEQYFGPGTRLTVT.

The chain combines TRBV10-2 with TRBJ2-7; D is unresolved. V was clipped by 6 bases and J by 6 bases, with 18 bases between them. From germline, CDR1 is WSHSY and CDR2 SAAADI. This CDR3 is built from 14 residues. Written as DNA, the CDR3 is TGCGCCAGCAGCCCCTATGTCGCGGTCGGCGAGCAGTACTTC. It specifies CASSPYVAVGEQYF.

This clone was observed once. The CDR3 DNA sequence: TGTGCCAGCAGCTCCCCCGGACTAGCGGGCCGCACAGATACGCAGTATTTT. This codes for CASSSPGLAGRTDTQYF. The rearrangement links TRBV11-2 to TRBJ2-3, with 11 bases aligning to TRBD2. The length of the CDR3 is 17 residues. Germline loops: CDR1 SGHAT, CDR2 FQNNGV. Trimming at V came to 4 bases and at J to 1 base, leaving 7 bases not matched to a gene.

CDR3 in DNA: TGCAGTGCTAGGGCCGAGCCCCCCTACGAGCAGTACTTC. It yields the protein CSARAEPPYEQYF. The rearrangement links TRBV20-1 to TRBJ2-7; D gene unclear. Trimming removed 3 bases at V and 2 bases at J, with 11 bases between. The CDR3 spans 13 residues. Per the germline V gene, CDR1 is DFQATT and CDR2 is SNEGSKA (reference sequence).

This clone was counted ten times or more. This chain links TRBV11-2 with TRBJ1-1; no clear D. This CDR3 region has 13 residues. The germline gives CDR1 SGHAT, CDR2 FQNNGV. V was shortened by 1 base and J by 0 bases, with 3 bases between the two germline ends. Here the CDR3 reads CASSLGLNTEAFF. DNA of the CDR3: TGTGCCAGCAGCTTAGGATTGAACACTGAAGCTTTCTTT.

Here the CDR3 DNA reads TGTGCCAGCAGTCTCGGGACAGGGGTAGGCTATGGCTACACCTTC. As protein: CASSLGTGVGYGYTF. This chain joins TRBV6-1 and TRBJ1-2; 10 bases fit TRBD1. J was trimmed by 4 bases and V by 5 bases; bases with no gene match: 7. The CDR3 runs to 15 residues. CDR1 and CDR2 from the germline V gene are MNHNS and SASEGT.

In this sample, this clone turned up once. This chain connects TRBV7-2 to TRBJ2-7; the match to TRBD1 covers 8 bases. Germline trimming cut 3 bases from V and 5 bases from J; bases unmatched to any gene: 6. The CDR3 is 14 amino acids. Germline V gene data show CDR1 as SGHTA and CDR2 as FQGNSA. CDR3 amino acids: CASSFRQGANEQYF. The CDR3 DNA sequence: TGTGCCAGCAGCTTTCGCCAGGGGGCGAACGAGCAGTACTTC.

This clone turned up a few times. The chain carries TRBV7-9 and TRBJ1-1; TRBD1 aligns across 9 bases. Germline V gives CDR1 SEHNR, CDR2 FQNEAQ (reference sequence). This CDR3 spans 15 amino acids. The ends lost 5 bases at V and 10 bases at J; junction bases unmatched: 14. The CDR3 DNA follows: TGTGCCAGCAGCCTAATGGGACAGGTGGACAGGGGAGCTTTCTTT. This sequence encodes CASSLMGQVDRGAFF.

This clone was detected ten times or more. The rearrangement links TRBV27 to TRBJ1-1, with D possibly matching TRBD1 (6 bases). Trimming took 1 base from V and 1 from J, leaving 10 bases between them. The CDR3 has 15 amino acids. CDR1 MNHEY and CDR2 SMNVEV come from the germline V gene (reference sequence). CDR3 amino acids: CASSLWQGQNTEAFF. In DNA, the CDR3 is TGTGCCAGCAGTTTATGGCAGGGGCAGAACACTGAAGCTTTCTTT.

The chain couples TRBV24-1 to TRBJ2-3; D not certain. The germline V gene has CDR1 KGHDR and CDR2 SFDVKD. Between the trimmed V and J ends, which lost 3 bases and 7 bases, there was a span of 4 bases. The CDR3 contains 11 residues. The CDR3 protein is CATSDSYTQYF. The CDR3 DNA reads TGTGCCACCAGTGATAGTTATACGCAGTATTTT.

The sample holds many counts of this clone. The rearrangement uses TRBV7-2 and TRBJ2-1, with D uncertain. The germline V and J ends were trimmed by 3 bases and 3 bases, with 12 bases remaining between them. The CDR3 sequence is 15 residues long. Germline CDR1 and CDR2: SGHTA and FQGNSA. Written as DNA, the CDR3 is TGTGCCAGCAGCTTCGCTCCAGGAGTCTACAATGAGCAGTTCTTC. Its protein is CASSFAPGVYNEQFF.

The gene calls are TRBV28 and TRBJ1-1; 12 bases fit TRBD1. The ends lost 4 bases at V and 11 bases at J; junction bases unmatched: 14. Germline-derived CDR1 and CDR2 are MDHEN and SYDVKM. This CDR3 has 16 residues. CDR3 in amino acids: CASSSPGTGGAGRAFF. CDR3 in DNA: TGTGCCAGCAGTTCCCCCGGGACAGGGGGCGCTGGGAGGGCTTTCTTT.

This clone is medium-sized. The chain joins TRBV28 to TRBJ1-2, with a tentative D call TRBD1 (6 bases). Trimming cost V 3 bases and J 2 bases, with 7 bases left between them. The CDR3 length is 13 residues. In germline, CDR1 is MDHEN, CDR2 SYDVKM. This CDR3 is CASSFGQNYGYTF. CDR3 coding DNA: TGTGCCAGCAGTTTCGGACAGAACTATGGCTACACCTTC.

The table lists this clone with a few counts. The genes are TRBV7-9 and TRBJ1-5, with 7 nucleotides matching TRBD1. Per the germline V gene, CDR1 is SEHNR and CDR2 is FQNEAQ (reference sequence). V shed 1 base, J shed 7 bases, and the junction held 4 bases outside the gene matches. The CDR3 spans 14 residues. DNA of the CDR3: TGTGCCAGCAGCTTAGGAGACAGGGTACAGCCCCAGCATTTT. Protein: CASSLGDRVQPQHF.

In its sample, this clone was seen many times. V gene TRBV20-1 combines with J gene TRBJ2-6, with TRBD2 matching over 9 bases. Germline-derived CDR1 and CDR2 are DFQATT and SNEGSKA (reference sequence). The V and J ends lost 0 bases and 3 bases, in that order; junction bases with no gene match: 9. CDR3 length equals 18 residues. The CDR3 here is CSARDVVAGDLGANVLTF. CDR3 nucleotide sequence: TGCAGTGCTAGAGATGTAGTAGCGGGAGATCTTGGGGCCAACGTCCTGACTTTC.

The chain recombines TRBV11-3 with TRBJ2-2; weak D call: TRBD2 (5 bases). This CDR3 has 15 amino acids. Germline CDR1 reads SGHNT; CDR2 reads YENEEA. Trimming cost V 4 bases and J 5 bases, with 14 bases left between them. DNA of the CDR3: TGTGCCAGCAGCTCGGGGTCTCGCCGGACCGGGGAGCTGTTTTTT. Protein product: CASSSGSRRTGELFF. The full variable domain, rest sourced from reference TRBV11-3 and TRBJ2-2, is EAGVVQSPRYKIIEKKQPVAFWCNPISGHNTLYWYLQNLGQGPELLIRYENEEAVDDSQLPKDRFSAERLKGVDSTLKIQPAELGDSAVYLCASSSGSRRTGELFFGEGSRLTVL.

This clone was observed at least ten times. This chain links TRBV27 with TRBJ1-2; no clear D gene. Germline assignment: CDR1 MNHEY and CDR2 SMNVEV (reference sequence). V was shortened by 6 bases and J by 1 base, with 9 bases between the two germline ends. This CDR3 is built from 13 residues. CDR3 nucleotides: TGTGCCAGCAGCCAGGAGGGTAACTATGGCTACACCTTC. It codes for CASSQEGNYGYTF.

The CDR3 DNA reads as TGTGCCAGCAGCGGGGACACTCGCTACGAGCAGTACTTC. It codes for CASSGDTRYEQYF. This chain joins TRBV2 and TRBJ2-7, with a weak D call TRBD1 (6 bases). There are 13 residues in the CDR3. V was cut by 6 bases and J by 3 bases, with 12 bases left in between. Germline values: CDR1 SNHLY, CDR2 FYNNEI.

The chain joins TRBV11-3 to TRBJ2-5, with D unclear. Germline V gives CDR1 SGHNT, CDR2 YENEEA. With 5 bases removed from V and 5 bases from J, the gap between germline ends came to 9 bases. The CDR3 spans 12 residues. CDR3 in amino acids: CASSRAVETQYF. The CDR3 DNA follows: TGTGCCAGCAGCCGGGCGGTGGAGACCCAGTACTTC.

V is TRBV7-3 and J is TRBJ2-3; D is unresolved. Trimming took off 5 bases at V and 4 bases at J, with 10 bases between the two ends. Germline V gene lookup returns CDR1 SGHTA and CDR2 FQGTGA. The CDR3 is 13 amino acids. The CDR3 DNA is TGTGCCAGCAGCAACCCTCCCTCAGATACGCAGTATTTT. This codes for CASSNPPSDTQYF. Filled out from reference TRBV7-3 and TRBJ2-3, the complete variable domain reads GAGVSQTPSNKVTEKGKYVELRCDPISGHTALYWYRQSLGQGPEFLIYFQGTGAADDSGLPNDRFFAVRPEGSVSTLKIQRTERGDSAVYLCASSNPPSDTQYFGPGTRLTVL.

As to this clone: The junction differs from germline at one of its ends, possibly a read error. The V gene is TRBV7-2, the J gene TRBJ1-2; 7 bases are shared with TRBD1. Per the germline V gene, CDR1 is SGHTA and CDR2 is FQGNSA. The CDR3 totals 13 residues. The DNA of the CDR3 is TGTGCCAGCAGCCTTGGACAGGTCTATGGCTATACCTTC. It translates to CASSLGQVYGYTF.

The J gene is TRBJ2-5, the V gene TRBV4-1, with 15 bases lining up with TRBD2. Per the germline V gene, CDR1 is MGHRA and CDR2 is YSYEKL. There are 19 residues in the CDR3. V was clipped by 4 bases and J by 4 bases; unmatched bases: 13. The CDR3 nucleotides read TGCGCCAGCAGCCTAACCGGACTAGCGGGGGGGGCGACCCCAGAGACCCAGTACTTC. Translating it yields CASSLTGLAGGATPETQYF.

The chain recombines TRBV6-2 or TRBV6-3 with TRBJ2-7; TRBD1 or TRBD2 may be the D gene (7 bases each). The CDR3 contains 15 residues. Germline CDR1 is MNHEY and CDR2 is SVGEGT. V lost 8 bases and J 7 bases, leaving 24 bases between the germline ends. The CDR3 bases are TGTGCCAGCGTCCCGAGGGAGGGGGCCCAGGGAGAGCAGTACTTC. It yields the protein CASVPREGAQGEQYF.

This clone came up a few times. The V call is TRBV6-2 or TRBV6-3, the J call TRBJ2-5, with 9 bases fitting TRBD2. This CDR3 spans 16 amino acids. With V trimmed by 1 base and J by 2 bases, 5 bases remained unmatched. CDR1 and CDR2 (germline): MNHEY, SVGEGT. CDR3 region: CASSYWSSGTQETQYF. The CDR3, as DNA: TGTGCCAGCAGTTACTGGTCTAGCGGGACTCAAGAGACCCAGTACTTC.

This clone was found a few times. The gene calls are TRBV7-2 and TRBJ2-5; possibly TRBD1 or TRBD2 for D (5 bases each). The germline V and J ends were trimmed by 5 bases and 5 bases, with 18 bases remaining between them. The CDR3 is 15 residues long. Germline values: CDR1 SGHTA, CDR2 FQGNSA. The CDR3 spells CASSPQGISGETQYF. The CDR3 DNA is TGTGCCAGCAGCCCCCAGGGCATTTCGGGGGAGACCCAGTACTTC.